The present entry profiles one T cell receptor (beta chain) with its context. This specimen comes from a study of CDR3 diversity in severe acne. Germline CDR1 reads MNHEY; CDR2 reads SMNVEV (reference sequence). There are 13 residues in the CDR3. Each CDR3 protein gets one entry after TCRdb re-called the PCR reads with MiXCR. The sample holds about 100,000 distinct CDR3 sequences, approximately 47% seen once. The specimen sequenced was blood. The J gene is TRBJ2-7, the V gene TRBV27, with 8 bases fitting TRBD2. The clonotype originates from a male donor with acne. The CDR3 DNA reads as TGTGTCAGCAGTCTCGGGACTAGCTACGAGCAGTACGTC. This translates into CVSSLGTSYEQYV.